Below, 22 T cell receptor beta chains from the same sample are listed, as sequenced in a study of identical twins (dated by TCRdb to the mid-2010s). Library creation used 5' RACE. Sequencing used an Illumina HiSeq 2000. TCRdb trimmed the raw reads at Q25, called clones with MiXCR and kept productive beta chains. CDR3 protein duplicates are merged, each entry listing the most common genes and DNA. This sample comprises about 290,000 distinct CDR3 sequences, roughly 9% of them detected only once. Of the sample, approximately 6.6% falls within the top ten clones. This same sample was also part of a study on yellow fever vaccine responses in identical twins.

Sequenced input: CD8+ T cells sorted from blood. The receptors derive from a young woman in good health.

The table lists this clonotype with a few counts. V gene TRBV11-2 combines with J gene TRBJ1-4; D is undetermined. Germline V gives CDR1 SGHAT, CDR2 FQNNGV. V was cut by 1 base and J by 2 bases, with 8 bases left in between. The CDR3 contains 15 residues. DNA for the CDR3: TGTGCCAGCAGCTTAGGCTGGGAGACTAATGAAAAACTGTTTTTT. This gives the protein CASSLGWETNEKLFF.

This clonotype has ten or more counts. The chain combines TRBV6-5 with TRBJ2-3, with TRBD2 identical over 7 bases. The CDR3 loop spans 16 amino acids. Germline V gene sequence: CDR1 MNHEY, CDR2 SVGAGI. V lost 0 bases and J lost 4; bases outside the gene matches: 7. CDR3 protein: CASSYSGGRDADTQYF. The CDR3 region has the DNA TGTGCCAGCAGTTACTCGGGGGGGAGAGACGCAGATACGCAGTATTTT.

This clonotype was observed a handful of times. V gene TRBV21-1 combines with J gene TRBJ2-3; TRBD1, as called in the table, went unchecked against the DNA. TRBV21-1 is designated a pseudogene. The CDR3 has 17 amino acids. The CDR3 sequence is CASSKAHRVIITDTQYF. In DNA, the CDR3 is TGTGCCAGCAGCAAAGCGCACAGGGTAATCATTACAGATACGCAGTATTTT.

The table lists this clonotype with many counts. CDR3 nucleotide sequence: TGCAGCGTTCGATCCCTGGGCTACGAGCAGTACTTC. This encodes CSVRSLGYEQYF. The chain carries TRBV29-1 and TRBJ2-7; D unclear. From germline, CDR1 is SQVTM and CDR2 ANQGSEA. The CDR3 is 12 amino acids. Trimming removed 5 bases from V and 3 bases from J, with 11 bases in between.

In its sample, this clonotype was seen a few times. The chain joins TRBV9 to TRBJ2-2; D perhaps matches TRBD1 (5 bases). This CDR3 region has 16 residues. From germline, CDR1 is SGDLS and CDR2 YYNGEE. V dropped 3 bases and J dropped 3 bases, with 15 bases sitting between them. This CDR3 is CASSAPISRDTGELFF. Here the CDR3 DNA reads TGTGCCAGCAGCGCTCCGATAAGCAGGGACACCGGGGAGCTGTTTTTT.

This clonotype was recorded a few times. This chain uses TRBV5-1 with TRBJ2-3, with D uncertain. This CDR3 comprises 14 residues. Per the germline V gene, CDR1 is SGHRS and CDR2 is YFSETQ. Trimming took 5 bases from V and 0 from J, leaving 10 bases between them. CDR3 in amino acids: CASRGIDSTDTQYF. CDR3 DNA: TGCGCCAGCAGGGGAATTGATAGCACAGATACGCAGTATTTT.

The CDR3 loop is CSANVAGGPSSYEQYF. The CDR3 DNA is TGCAGTGCTAATGTAGCGGGGGGCCCGAGCTCCTACGAGCAGTACTTC. The gene calls are TRBV20-1 and TRBJ2-7, with 10 bases matching TRBD2. Germline values: CDR1 DFQATT, CDR2 SNEGSKA (reference sequence). This CDR3 comprises 16 residues. The trim removed 4 bases at V and 0 bases at J, leaving 9 bases unmatched.

This clonotype appeared many times. The chain combines TRBV11-1 with TRBJ2-1; 7 bases agree with TRBD2. The CDR3 spans 19 residues. V shed 0 bases, J shed 7 bases, and the junction held 18 bases outside the gene matches. CDR1 SGHAT and CDR2 FQDESV come from the germline V gene (reference sequence). The CDR3 region has the DNA TGTGCCAGCAGCTTAGCCCCACATGGGTCGGGAGGAATGGGGAATGAGCAGTTCTTC. Translating it yields CASSLAPHGSGGMGNEQFF.

This clonotype was counted at least ten times. CDR3 in DNA: TGTGCCAGCAGCTTAGGTTTGCGGGGGGACAATGAGCAGTTCTTC. Translated, it gives CASSLGLRGDNEQFF. The rearrangement joins TRBV7-2 to TRBJ2-1; TRBD2 matches at 8 bases. The CDR3 totals 15 residues. CDR1 SGHTA and CDR2 FQGNSA come from the germline V gene. V gave up 1 base and J gave up 5 bases; unmatched junction bases: 4.

This clonotype was seen repeatedly, ten times or more. The rearrangement uses TRBV21-1 and TRBJ1-1. TRBV21-1 is labeled a pseudogene. CDR3 length: 13 amino acids. The CDR3 DNA sequence: TGTGCCAGCAGCACACAGAAGAACACTGAAGCTTTCTTT. It translates to CASSTQKNTEAFF.

This clonotype was found many times. The chain joins TRBV4-3 to TRBJ2-3, with a weak D call TRBD2 (6 bases). Per the germline V gene, CDR1 is LGHNA and CDR2 is YSLEER. The germline V and J ends were trimmed by 1 base and 6 bases, with 11 bases remaining between them. This CDR3 region has 14 residues. The CDR3 here is CASSQVGSWDTQYF. The CDR3, as DNA: TGCGCCAGCAGCCAAGTCGGGAGTTGGGATACGCAGTATTTT.

This clonotype was seen a handful of times. This chain connects TRBV11-2 to TRBJ2-1; 12 positions agree with TRBD2. The germline V gene encodes CDR1 SGHAT and CDR2 FQNNGV. V lost 8 bases and J lost 3; bases outside the gene matches: 5. The CDR3 is made up of 15 amino acids. CDR3 nucleotides: TGTGCCAGCCTTTTGACTAGCGGGGGCTACAATGAGCAGTTCTTC. This gives the protein CASLLTSGGYNEQFF.

The chain couples TRBV11-1 to TRBJ2-3; no reliable D call. The CDR3 contains 12 residues. Deletions cut 5 bases from V and 10 bases from J, with 13 bases between. Germline lookup yields CDR1 SGHAT and CDR2 FQDESV (reference sequence). The CDR3 here is CASSPDWKAQYF. The CDR3 DNA reads TGTGCCAGCAGCCCCGACTGGAAGGCGCAGTATTTT.

This rearrangement joins TRBV7-6 to TRBJ2-7, with D unclear. Per germline, CDR1 SGHVS and CDR2 FNYEAQ. The CDR3 loop spans 14 amino acids. The germline V and J ends were trimmed by 2 bases and 2 bases, with 10 bases remaining between them. In DNA form, the CDR3 reads TGTGCCAGCAGCTTAAGTCCCAGCACCTACGAGCAGTACTTC. Amino acids: CASSLSPSTYEQYF.

The chain uses TRBV30 and TRBJ2-7; D is possibly TRBD1 (5 bases). The ends were cut back, 2 bases at V and 4 bases at J, with 12 bases in the middle. The germline V gene has CDR1 GTSNPN and CDR2 SVGIG (reference sequence). The CDR3 is 13 amino acids. The DNA for the CDR3 is TGTGCCTGGAGTTCCCCAAGGGGTTACGAGCAGTACTTC. Translated, it gives CAWSSPRGYEQYF.

This clonotype appeared a few times. The chain joins TRBV5-1 to TRBJ1-1, with D hard to call. This CDR3 spans 11 amino acids. V lost 5 bases to trimming and J lost 12 bases, with 14 bases between them. CDR1 and CDR2 (germline): SGHRS, YFSETQ. The CDR3 spells CASSLGWSTFF. CDR3 sequence (DNA): TGCGCCAGCAGTTTAGGGTGGTCTACTTTCTTT.

This clonotype was found many times. This chain links TRBV24-1 with TRBJ2-2, with 13 positions matching TRBD2. The germline gives CDR1 KGHDR, CDR2 SFDVKD. CDR3 length equals 19 residues. The junction had 10 bases not matched to a gene; V was cut back by 3 bases and J by 4 bases. The CDR3 DNA follows: TGTGCCACCAGTGATATAACTAGCGGGAGGGCCCCGGGCACCGGGGAGCTGTTTTTT. Translating gives CATSDITSGRAPGTGELFF.

In this sample, this clonotype turned up many times. This chain links TRBV7-2 with TRBJ2-7, with D perhaps matching TRBD2 (5 bases). Trimming removed 3 bases from V and 5 bases from J, with 11 bases in between. CDR1 is SGHTA, CDR2 FQGNSA, per germline. This CDR3 is 13 amino acids long. CDR3: CASSFSERNEQYF. In DNA form, the CDR3 reads TGTGCCAGCAGCTTTAGCGAGCGAAACGAGCAGTACTTC.

This clonotype has ten or more counts. The chain has TRBV29-1 and TRBJ2-2; D is perhaps TRBD1 (5 bases). V was cut by 6 bases and J by 0 bases, with 14 bases left in between. The CDR3 has 15 amino acids. Germline CDR1 SQVTM, CDR2 ANQGSEA. The CDR3 nucleotides are TGCAGCGTAAGACTTGGACACCCGAACACCGGGGAGCTGTTTTTT. It specifies CSVRLGHPNTGELFF.

This clonotype was recorded many times. The gene calls are TRBV6-1 and TRBJ2-1; possibly TRBD2 for D (5 bases). V was clipped by 6 bases and J by 4 bases, with 16 bases between them. This CDR3 region has 15 residues. Germline V gene data show CDR1 as MNHNS and CDR2 as SASEGT. The CDR3 here is CASSPIKDSYNEQFF. CDR3 sequence (DNA): TGTGCCAGCAGCCCCATTAAGGACTCTTACAATGAGCAGTTCTTC.

This clonotype turned up a few times. The chain uses TRBV7-9 and TRBJ2-7; D is unclear. V gave up 3 bases and J gave up 0 bases, with 12 bases separating them. The CDR3 is 15 residues long. CDR1 and CDR2 from the germline V gene are SEHNR and FQNEAQ (reference sequence). CDR3: CASSFGSKNSYEQYF. The CDR3 DNA sequence: TGTGCCAGCAGCTTCGGGTCCAAAAACTCCTACGAGCAGTACTTC.

This clonotype was observed many times. This sequence joins TRBV27 and TRBJ2-5; the match to TRBD2 covers 10 bases. The V gene end was trimmed by 5 bases and the J gene end by 1 base; junction bases not matched to a gene: 4. Germline-derived CDR1 and CDR2 are MNHEY and SMNVEV (reference sequence). The CDR3 contains 15 residues. The CDR3: CASSGLAELQETQYF. Written as DNA, the CDR3 is TGTGCCAGCAGTGGACTAGCGGAGCTCCAAGAGACCCAGTACTTC.